This is a list of T cell receptor beta chains from one sample in a study of regulatory T cells in long-lasting Graves disease. TCRdb re-derived calls from the multiplex PCR reads in MiXCR, one entry per CDR3 protein. The sample lists around 460,000 distinct CDR3 sequences; roughly 23% were seen once. This material consisted of peripheral blood mononuclear cells (PBMCs), taken when the disease was refractory, from a patient treated with antithyroid drugs. All receptors derive from a female donor with Graves disease. Each CDR3 is given without its conserved first and last residue.

j_call cdr3_length v_call cdr3_aa
TRBJ1-2 15 TRBV6-1 ASNLGQSFTENYGYT
TRBJ2-6 12 TRBV5-1 ASKTGAGANVLT
TRBJ2-7 14 TRBV4-1 ASSQGLAGKGREQY
TRBJ1-1 13 TRBV7-2 ASSLGGQSNTEAF
TRBJ1-1 11 TRBV7-2 ASSLSTDTEAF
TRBJ2-7 11 TRBV6-2/TRBV6-3 ASSYRTSLRKY
TRBJ2-5 11 TRBV29-1 SVERNDLETQY
TRBJ1-5 12 TRBV28 ASSSYRVGQPQH
TRBJ2-4 12 TRBV28 ASSQAGSANIQY
TRBJ1-2 11 TRBV28 ASSLDLEYGYT
TRBJ2-2 13 TRBV7-3 ASSFSGTMAGELF
TRBJ2-1 14 TRBV7-2 ASSQSRTGIHNEQF
TRBJ2-7 12 TRBV11-2 ASSLGTSWSEQY
TRBJ1-1 14 TRBV12-5 ASGLTGGGRNTEAF
TRBJ2-2 13 TRBV2 AGSLWGEDTGELF
TRBJ2-5 12 TRBV7-2 ASSPRDTKETQY
TRBJ1-2 17 TRBV5-1 ASKPSTGGFSSYNYGYT
TRBJ1-3 13 TRBV12-3/TRBV12-4 ASSFYRGGGNTIY
TRBJ1-4 12 TRBV27 ASSLRPTNEKLF
TRBJ2-2 15 TRBV27 ASSAEGQGIRTGELF
TRBJ1-1 11 TRBV27 ASSLSTNTEAF
TRBJ2-7 13 TRBV9 ASSVDGGQSYEQY
TRBJ2-7 15 TRBV12-3/TRBV12-4 ASSLIGRLALDYEQY
TRBJ1-5 13 TRBV7-2 ASSQDRVSNQPQH
TRBJ2-7 9 TRBV28 ASRGTSEQY
TRBJ2-7 14 TRBV7-9 ASSPMGRSGSYEQY
TRBJ2-7 13 TRBV2 ASSILAGGLYEQY
TRBJ2-1 15 TRBV6-1 ASSPSVPFSNYNEQF
TRBJ1-2 9 TRBV30 AWSVLDGYT
TRBJ1-3 15 TRBV28 ASSLVAGHFSGNTIY
TRBJ1-5 14 TRBV28 ASNKQGFGGNQPQH
TRBJ2-7 14 TRBV30 AWSDLYLAEAYEQY
TRBJ1-1 12 TRBV19 ASSIMGHHTEAF
TRBJ2-3 11 TRBV20-1 SARAGPTVTQY
TRBJ2-7 12 TRBV19 APARQGKVGEQY
TRBJ1-1 10 TRBV29-1 SVFDRGTEAF
TRBJ1-2 11 TRBV14 ASSQGQNYGYT
TRBJ1-1 11 TRBV11-2 ASSLEDDRRAF
TRBJ2-7 10 TRBV6-1 ASRPGVDEQY
TRBJ1-5 11 TRBV11-2 ASSFRLNQPQH
TRBJ2-2 13 TRBV27 ASSIRQGRTGGLF
TRBJ2-5 14 TRBV24-1 ATSDLKWGGQETQY
TRBJ2-5 10 TRBV12-3/TRBV12-4 ASSSYQETQY
TRBJ1-2 14 TRBV7-8 ASSLASQGGAYGYT
TRBJ2-2 13 TRBV5-1 ASSLGRRNTGELF
TRBJ2-7 13 TRBV28 ASSEIRQGAHEQY
TRBJ1-1 10 TRBV7-2 ASSPSITPAF
TRBJ2-7 15 TRBV27 ASSLPHFGGQPYEQY
TRBJ1-5 14 TRBV6-5 ASSYIQGGSNQPQH
TRBJ2-7 11 TRBV20-1 SASKVRAYEQY
TRBJ1-5 13 TRBV20-1 SANPGQGANQPQH
TRBJ2-2 14 TRBV7-9 ASSLVWDTNTGELF
TRBJ1-1 13 TRBV5-1 ASSHRDIMNTEAF
TRBJ1-4 11 TRBV4-1 ASSQWGSEKLF
TRBJ2-2 13 TRBV7-2 ASCETSGVTGELF
TRBJ1-5 11 TRBV6-5 ASSWGAGQPQH
TRBJ2-7 12 TRBV9 ASSVGVGTYEQY